Shown below are 3 T cell receptor beta chains from a single sample sequenced in a study of radiotherapy plus CTLA-4 blockade in lung cancer. Some clones are missing from TCRdb's copy, which holds only in-frame ones; the method was immunoSEQ multiplex PCR. In the table there are some 40,000 clones, about four fifths of which are singletons. Here the sequenced sample was peripheral blood, taken from a patient treated with radiotherapy plus ipilimumab. The origin of the receptors is a human donor with non-small cell lung cancer that progressed on radiotherapy plus ipilimumab.

This clone appeared a single time. The chain uses TRBV2 and TRBJ1-5, with a weak D call TRBD1 (6 bases). V lost 6 bases and J 5 bases, leaving 14 bases between the germline ends. The germline V gene encodes CDR1 SNHLY and CDR2 FYNNEI. The CDR3 has 14 residues. The CDR3 bases are TGTGCCAGCAGCGACATTTACAGGGATCAGCCCCAGCATTTT. It encodes CASSDIYRDQPQHF.

The rearrangement uses TRBV7-8 and TRBJ1-2; 11 bases align to TRBD1. In germline, CDR1 is SGHVS, CDR2 FQNEAQ. The trim removed 1 base at V and 7 bases at J, leaving 5 bases unmatched. This CDR3 comprises 15 residues. The CDR3 is CASSLGTGGGGGYTF. The CDR3, as DNA: TGTGCCAGCAGCTTAGGGACAGGGGGCGGCGGTGGCTACACCTTC.

This clone was recorded once. This chain uses TRBV7-9 with TRBJ2-5; 9 bases line up with TRBD1. There are 14 residues in the CDR3. The trim removed 5 bases at V and 3 bases at J, leaving 4 bases unmatched. Germline V CDR1 and CDR2: SEHNR, FQNEAQ (reference sequence). The CDR3 reads CASSRTGAEETQYF. The CDR3 DNA is TGTGCCAGCAGCCGGACAGGGGCGGAAGAGACCCAGTACTTC.